This TCR beta chain stems from a study of CD8 T cells in ankylosing spondylitis. Points from the study as a whole: Ankylosing spondylitis blood appeared to be characterized by a TCR beta motif of several highly homologous variants. Within matched ankylosing spondylitis synovial fluid, disease-linked clones were reportedly significantly enriched. Certain motif variants had earlier appeared in reactive arthritis synovial fluid and blood.

CDR3 length: 13 amino acids. CDR1 is SNHLY, CDR2 FYNNEI, per germline. The V segment lost 10 bases and the J segment 2 bases; nucleotides outside the gene matches: 7. TCRdb re-called the 5' RACE reads through MiXCR, storing one row per CDR3 protein. The sample has around 430,000 distinct CDR3 sequences; roughly 15% are singletons. This clonotype came up a few times. Its matching antigen is unknown. The V call is TRBV2, the J call TRBJ2-5; the match to TRBD1 covers 7 bases. This receptor was obtained from a male donor with ankylosing spondylitis. Sequenced input: blood, either unsorted or a sorted T cell fraction (not recorded which). In DNA, the CDR3 is TGTGCCACCTCAAGGGGGCTGCAAGAGACCCAGTACTTC. Its protein product is CATSRGLQETQYF.